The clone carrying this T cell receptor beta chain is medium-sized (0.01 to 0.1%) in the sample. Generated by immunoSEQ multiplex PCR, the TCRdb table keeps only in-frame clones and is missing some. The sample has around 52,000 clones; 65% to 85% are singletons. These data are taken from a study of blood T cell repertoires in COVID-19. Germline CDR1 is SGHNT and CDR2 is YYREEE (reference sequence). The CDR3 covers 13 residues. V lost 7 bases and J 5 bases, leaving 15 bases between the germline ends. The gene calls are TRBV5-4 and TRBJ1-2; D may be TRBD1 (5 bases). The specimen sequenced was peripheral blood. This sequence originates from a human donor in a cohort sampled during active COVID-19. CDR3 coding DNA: TGTGCCAGCGGGAGGTGGGACTCTTATGGCTACACCTTC. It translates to CASGRWDSYGYTF.